This note documents a single T cell receptor beta chain sequence. As yet, its antigen is unknown. These data originate in a study of T cell responses to AZD1222 COVID-19 vaccine. Study in general: Second-dose timings of about 4 or about 12 weeks were pooled.

Whole-study findings and limits: Clonal diversity may have been underestimated in mostly white British donors.

V was pared by 2 bases and J by 9 bases, with 5 bases of the junction left unmatched. The CDR3 consists of 14 residues. CDR1 KGHSH and CDR2 LQKENI come from the germline V gene. Clones were read by immunoSEQ multiplex PCR, and TCRdb kept only the in-frame ones, dropping some. The sample yields over 100,000 clones, about nine tenths seen once. The rearrangement joins TRBV18 to TRBJ2-1, with 9 bases aligning to TRBD1. The material was peripheral blood, obtained on day 0 of AZD1222 vaccination. The receptor was isolated from an adult in good health. The DNA for the CDR3 is TGTGCCAGCTCACCAGGGACAGGGTTTAGTGAGCAGTTCTTC. This codes for CASSPGTGFSEQFF.